This T cell receptor beta chain derives from a study of T cell responses to AZD1222 COVID-19 vaccine. Study-wide results and caveats: The peak T cell response came first, and repertoires were sampled only after it. Reports say nearly half of spike-specific TCRs go after unmutated variant regions.

As regards this clone: Its antigen remains unknown.

The assay was immunoSEQ multiplex PCR, and TCRdb's table has in-frame clones only and misses some. The sample has approximately 67,000 clones, approximately 83% seen once. Germline CDR1 SGHAT, CDR2 FQNNGV. The V gene lost 4 bases and the J gene lost 0 bases, with 13 bases spanning the gap. CDR3 length equals 15 residues. The genes are TRBV11-2 and TRBJ2-7; a possible D gene is TRBD2 (5 bases). Sample: peripheral blood, taken 28 days after the second AZD1222 dose. The receptor's source is an adult who received the AZD1222 COVID-19 vaccine. The chain's CDR3 is CASSSILGSSYEQYF. CDR3 in DNA: TGTGCCAGCAGCTCCATTCTAGGGAGCTCCTACGAGCAGTACTTC.